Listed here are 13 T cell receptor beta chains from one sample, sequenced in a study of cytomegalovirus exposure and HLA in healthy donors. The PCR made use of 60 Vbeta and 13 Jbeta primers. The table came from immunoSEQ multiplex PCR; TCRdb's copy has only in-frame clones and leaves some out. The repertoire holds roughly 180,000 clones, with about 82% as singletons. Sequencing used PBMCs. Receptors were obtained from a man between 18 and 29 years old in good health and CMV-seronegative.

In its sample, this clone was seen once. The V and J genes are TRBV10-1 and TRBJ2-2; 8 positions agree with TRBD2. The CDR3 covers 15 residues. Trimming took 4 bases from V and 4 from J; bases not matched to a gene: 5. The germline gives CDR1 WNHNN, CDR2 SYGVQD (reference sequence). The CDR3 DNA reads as TGCGCCAGCAGTGTCCTAGCGGGCGGCACCGGGGAGCTGTTTTTT. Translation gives CASSVLAGGTGELFF.

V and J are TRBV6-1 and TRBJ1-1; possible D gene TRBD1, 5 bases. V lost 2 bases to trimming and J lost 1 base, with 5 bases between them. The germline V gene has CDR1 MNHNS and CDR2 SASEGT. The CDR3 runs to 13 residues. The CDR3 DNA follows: TGTGCCAGCAGTGAAACAGGGAACACTGAAGCTTTCTTT. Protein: CASSETGNTEAFF.

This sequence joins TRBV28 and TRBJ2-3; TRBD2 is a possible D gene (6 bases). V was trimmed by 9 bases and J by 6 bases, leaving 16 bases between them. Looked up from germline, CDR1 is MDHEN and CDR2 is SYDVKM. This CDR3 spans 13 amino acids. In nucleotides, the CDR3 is TGTGCCAGTAGTGTTGGGGGGAGGGATACGCAGTATTTT. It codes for CASSVGGRDTQYF.

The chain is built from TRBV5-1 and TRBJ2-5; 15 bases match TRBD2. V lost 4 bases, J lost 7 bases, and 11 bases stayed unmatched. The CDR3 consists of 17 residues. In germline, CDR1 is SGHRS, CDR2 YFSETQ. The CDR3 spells CASSRAQGLAGGRTQYF. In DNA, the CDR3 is TGCGCCAGCAGCCGGGCCCAGGGACTAGCGGGGGGAAGGACCCAGTACTTC.

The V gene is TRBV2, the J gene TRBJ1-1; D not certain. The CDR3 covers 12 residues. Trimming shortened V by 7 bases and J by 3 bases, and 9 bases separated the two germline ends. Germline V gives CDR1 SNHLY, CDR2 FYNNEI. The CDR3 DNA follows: TGTGCCAGCACCACATGGCACACTGAAGCTTTCTTT. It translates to CASTTWHTEAFF.

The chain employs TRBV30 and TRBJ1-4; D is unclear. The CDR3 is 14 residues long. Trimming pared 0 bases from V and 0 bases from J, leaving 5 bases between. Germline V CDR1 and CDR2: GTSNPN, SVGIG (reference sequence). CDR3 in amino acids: CAWSVSATNEKLFF. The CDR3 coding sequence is TGTGCCTGGAGTGTGTCCGCAACTAATGAAAAACTGTTTTTT.

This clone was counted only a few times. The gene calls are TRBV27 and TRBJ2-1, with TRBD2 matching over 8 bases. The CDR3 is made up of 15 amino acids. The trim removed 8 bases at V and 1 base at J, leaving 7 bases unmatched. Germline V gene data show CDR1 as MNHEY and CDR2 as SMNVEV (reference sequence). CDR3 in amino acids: CASVPRLASYNEQFF. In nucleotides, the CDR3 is TGTGCCAGCGTACCCCGACTAGCGTCCTACAATGAGCAGTTCTTC.

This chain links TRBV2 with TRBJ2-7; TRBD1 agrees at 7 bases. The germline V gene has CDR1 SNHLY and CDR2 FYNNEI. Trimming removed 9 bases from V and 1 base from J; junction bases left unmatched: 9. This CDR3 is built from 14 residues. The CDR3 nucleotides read TGTGCCAGTCGCGCCGGGACAGAGTCCTACGAGCAGTACTTC. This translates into CASRAGTESYEQYF.

CDR3: CASSIWKLGNTGELFF. The CDR3, as DNA: TGTGCCAGCAGCATTTGGAAACTAGGGAACACCGGGGAGCTGTTTTTT. This chain links TRBV28 with TRBJ2-2; D is possibly TRBD2 (5 bases). V lost 6 bases, J lost 1 base, and 15 bases lay in between. This CDR3 contains 16 residues. CDR1 is MDHEN and CDR2 is SYDVKM in the germline V gene.

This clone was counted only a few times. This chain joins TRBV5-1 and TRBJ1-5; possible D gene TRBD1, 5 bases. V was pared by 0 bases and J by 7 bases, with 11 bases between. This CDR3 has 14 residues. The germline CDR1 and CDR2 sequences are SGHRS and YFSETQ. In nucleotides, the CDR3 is TGCGCCAGCAGCTTGGAGGGGCTTAGGCAGCCCCAGCATTTT. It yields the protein CASSLEGLRQPQHF. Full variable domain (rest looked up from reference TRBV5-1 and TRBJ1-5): KAGVTQTPRYLIKTRGQQVTLSCSPISGHRSVSWYQQTPGQGLQFLFEYFSETQRNKGNFPGRFSGRQFSNSRSEMNVSTLELGDSALYLCASSLEGLRQPQHFGDGTRLSIL.

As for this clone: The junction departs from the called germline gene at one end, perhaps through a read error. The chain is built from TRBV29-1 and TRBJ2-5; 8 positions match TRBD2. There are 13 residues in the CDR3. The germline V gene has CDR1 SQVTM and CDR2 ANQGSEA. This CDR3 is CSVEEFRGGHPDF. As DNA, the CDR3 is TGCAGCGTTGAAGAGTTTCGCGGGGGGCATCCTGACTTC.

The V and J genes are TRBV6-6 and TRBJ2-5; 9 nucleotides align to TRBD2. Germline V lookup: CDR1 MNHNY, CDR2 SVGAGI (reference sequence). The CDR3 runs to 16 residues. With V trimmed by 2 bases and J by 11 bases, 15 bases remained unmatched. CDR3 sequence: CASSYGAGGDLGEQYF. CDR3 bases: TGTGCCAGCAGTTACGGTGCGGGAGGGGACCTAGGGGAGCAGTACTTC.

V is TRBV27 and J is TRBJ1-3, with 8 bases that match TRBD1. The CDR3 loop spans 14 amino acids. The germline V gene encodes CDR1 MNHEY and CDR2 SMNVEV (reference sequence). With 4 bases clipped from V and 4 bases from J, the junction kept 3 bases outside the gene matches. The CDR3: CASSSTGGGNTIYF. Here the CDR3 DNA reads TGTGCCAGCAGTTCAACAGGGGGAGGAAACACCATATATTTT.